One sample yielded the 30 T cell receptor beta chains listed below, sequenced in a study of T cell changes during pregnancy in multiple sclerosis. Data came from immunoSEQ multiplex PCR; TCRdb stores just in-frame clones and leaves some out. The repertoire holds tens of thousands of clones, with around 92% as singletons. Sequenced material: CD4+ T cells from peripheral blood mononuclear cells, taken after pregnancy. The receptor set was obtained from a female donor with multiple sclerosis, enrolled in a pregnancy study.

The chain links TRBV7-2 to TRBJ2-7; 10 bases agree with TRBD1. With V trimmed by 1 base and J by 2 bases, 5 bases remained unmatched. Germline V CDR1 and CDR2: SGHTA, FQGNSA. This CDR3 has 16 residues. DNA for the CDR3: TGTGCCAGCAGCTTAGGGGGGGGGACAGGGGCCTACGAGCAGTACTTC. It codes for CASSLGGGTGAYEQYF.

The V call is TRBV2, the J call TRBJ1-1; D is perhaps TRBD1 (6 bases). The CDR3 totals 14 residues. V was cut by 6 bases and J by 3 bases, with 14 bases left in between. Per germline, CDR1 SNHLY and CDR2 FYNNEI. The CDR3 coding sequence is TGTGCCAGCAGGGGACAAAGGGCGGACACTGAAGCTTTCTTT. Protein: CASRGQRADTEAFF.

The count of this clone is one. The chain joins TRBV7-2 to TRBJ2-3; D is undetermined. Trimming pared 1 base from V and 6 bases from J, leaving 20 bases between. The V gene's germline CDR1 is SGHTA and CDR2 FQGNSA. This CDR3 is 17 amino acids long. As DNA, the CDR3 is TGTGCCAGCAGCTTAGTGGCGACTGGCGGAAATAGGGATACGCAGTATTTT. It translates to CASSLVATGGNRDTQYF.

This clone was seen just once. V usage is TRBV7-2 and J usage is TRBJ2-7; 14 bases match TRBD2. The V segment lost 6 bases and the J segment 2 bases; nucleotides outside the gene matches: 0. Germline assignment: CDR1 SGHTA and CDR2 FQGNSA. This CDR3 has 14 amino acids. CDR3 bases: TGTGCCAGCAGGACTAGCGGGGGGGCCTACGAGCAGTACTTC. This gives the protein CASRTSGGAYEQYF. The full variable domain, rest sourced from reference TRBV7-2 and TRBJ2-7, is GAGVSQSPSNKVTEKGKDVELRCDPISGHTALYWYRQSLGQGLEFLIYFQGNSAPDKSGLPSDRFSAERTGGSVSTLTIQRTQQEDSAVYLCASRTSGGAYEQYFGPGTRLTVT.

This clone was recorded once. This sequence joins TRBV6-6 and TRBJ2-7; D ambiguous. The CDR3 consists of 13 residues. V lost 5 bases to trimming and J lost 2 bases, with 10 bases between them. Per the germline V gene, CDR1 is MNHNY and CDR2 is SVGAGI (reference sequence). CDR3 residues: CASSPHNTYEQYF. The CDR3 DNA reads TGTGCCAGCAGTCCACATAACACCTACGAGCAGTACTTC.

This chain's CDR3 is CASSPQTSGVWETQYF. The CDR3 DNA sequence: TGTGCCAGCAGCCCTCAGACTAGCGGGGTTTGGGAGACCCAGTACTTC. The rearrangement links TRBV7-2 to TRBJ2-5; 11 bases are a match to TRBD2. Looked up from germline, CDR1 is SGHTA and CDR2 is FQGNSA. The CDR3 spans 16 residues. With V trimmed by 5 bases and J by 5 bases, 10 bases remained unmatched.

V and J are TRBV5-3 and TRBJ1-6; 7 positions match TRBD1. TRBV5-3 falls under the ORF class, with uncertain function. The CDR3 has 13 residues. The ends lost 4 bases at V and 11 bases at J; junction bases unmatched: 6. DNA of the CDR3: TGTGCCAGAAGCCTCCGACAGGGTACACCCCTCCACTTT. Its protein product is CARSLRQGTPLHF.

The gene calls are TRBV7-9 and TRBJ1-5; 10 positions match TRBD1. The CDR3 has 15 amino acids. The V segment lost 6 bases and the J segment 7 bases; nucleotides outside the gene matches: 9. Per germline, CDR1 SEHNR and CDR2 FQNEAQ (reference sequence). CDR3 nucleotides: TGTGCCAGCAGTCCCGGGGACAGGGGAGGCCAGCCCCAGCATTTT. Translation: CASSPGDRGGQPQHF.

The chain joins TRBV10-3 to TRBJ1-2; TRBD1 matches at 8 bases. Losses at the gene ends were 7 bases for V and 12 bases for J; bases not matched to a gene: 10. CDR1 is ENHRY, CDR2 SYGVKD, per germline. The CDR3 contains 12 residues. For the CDR3, the DNA is TGTGCCATCACGATCCCCGGGACAGGAGACACCTTC. Protein product: CAITIPGTGDTF.

The genes are TRBV6-6 and TRBJ2-5; D possibly corresponds to TRBD2 (6 bases). In germline, CDR1 is MNHNY, CDR2 SVGAGI (reference sequence). CDR3 length equals 14 residues. V lost 4 bases and J 5 bases, leaving 14 bases between the germline ends. The CDR3 spells CASSLAERRETQYF. CDR3 coding DNA: TGTGCCAGCAGTTTAGCGGAAAGGAGGGAGACCCAGTACTTC.

The rearrangement uses TRBV5-3 and TRBJ1-2, with a weak D call TRBD1 (6 bases). TRBV5-3 is annotated as an ORF whose role is uncertain. The CDR3 covers 14 residues. Trimming cost V 10 bases and J 3 bases, with 19 bases left between them. DNA of the CDR3: TGTGCCCGAAAGGGGGGGGCTGGGGACTATGGCTACACCTTC. Amino acids: CARKGGAGDYGYTF.

The chain employs TRBV5-4 and TRBJ1-3; D call uncertain. The V gene's germline CDR1 is SGHNT and CDR2 YYREEE (reference sequence). V gave up 0 bases and J gave up 2 bases, with 9 bases separating them. The CDR3 sequence is 15 residues long. CDR3 nucleotides: TGTGCCAGCAGCTTGGCCCCAGTGACTGGAAACACCATATATTTT. Encoded protein: CASSLAPVTGNTIYF.

V usage is TRBV9 and J usage is TRBJ2-7; 10 bases are shared with TRBD1. Germline CDR1 reads SGDLS; CDR2 reads YYNGEE. This CDR3 has 14 residues. The trim removed 3 bases at V and 4 bases at J, leaving 4 bases unmatched. The CDR3 sequence: CASSGGTGVYEQYF. The CDR3, as DNA: TGTGCCAGCAGCGGCGGGACAGGGGTGTACGAGCAGTACTTC.

The V and J genes are TRBV30 and TRBJ2-5; 8 bases are shared with TRBD2. V gave up 0 bases and J gave up 5 bases; unmatched junction bases: 2. Germline V gene lookup returns CDR1 GTSNPN and CDR2 SVGIG (reference sequence). The CDR3 is made up of 13 amino acids. CDR3 protein: CAWSVTGGETQYF. CDR3 DNA sequence: TGTGCCTGGAGTGTAACGGGGGGGGAGACCCAGTACTTC. The variable domain in full, with the rest retrieved from reference TRBV30 and TRBJ2-5, is SQTIHQWPATLVQPVGSPLSLECTVEGTSNPNLYWYRQAAGRGLQLLFYSVGIGQISSEVPQNLSASRPQDRQFILSSKKLLLSDSGFYLCAWSVTGGETQYFGPGTRLLVL.

This clone was recorded once. The CDR3 nucleotides read TGCGCCAGCAGTGCGAGGGGGGGGATGAGCAATCAGCCCCAGCATTTT. It encodes CASSARGGMSNQPQHF. The chain couples TRBV10-2 to TRBJ1-5; D might be TRBD1 (6 bases). The CDR3 sequence is 16 residues long. Germline CDR1 and CDR2: WSHSY and SAAADI. Between the trimmed V and J ends, which lost 4 bases and 1 base, there was a span of 14 bases.

This chain links TRBV6-6 with TRBJ1-3; the D is unclear. The V and J ends lost 7 bases and 4 bases respectively, with 11 bases between them. The CDR3 is 13 amino acids. CDR1 MNHNY and CDR2 SVGAGI come from the germline V gene (reference sequence). CDR3 amino acids: CASNERLGNTIYF. Here the CDR3 DNA reads TGTGCCAGCAATGAGAGACTCGGAAACACCATATATTTT.

This chain uses TRBV5-1 with TRBJ1-1; D is possibly TRBD1 (5 bases). Germline-derived CDR1 and CDR2 are SGHRS and YFSETQ. CDR3 length equals 13 residues. Trimming cost V 1 base and J 4 bases, with 8 bases left between them. CDR3 region: CASSLRGGTEAFF. As DNA, the CDR3 is TGCGCCAGCAGCTTGAGGGGCGGCACTGAAGCTTTCTTT.

V usage is TRBV27 and J usage is TRBJ2-2; 8 bases map to TRBD1. V lost 5 bases and J lost 4; bases outside the gene matches: 6. The length of the CDR3 is 15 residues. Looked up from germline, CDR1 is MNHEY and CDR2 is SMNVEV (reference sequence). CDR3 in amino acids: CASSRTGFVTGELFF. CDR3 sequence (DNA): TGTGCCAGCAGTCGGACAGGGTTTGTCACCGGGGAGCTGTTTTTT.

The gene calls are TRBV7-9 and TRBJ1-1; 8 positions agree with TRBD1. The germline V gene has CDR1 SEHNR and CDR2 FQNEAQ (reference sequence). Unmatched junction bases numbered 2, after V lost 1 base and J lost 1 base. This CDR3 region has 15 residues. The CDR3 nucleotides are TGTGCCAGCAGCTTAGGGGACAGGAAGAACACTGAAGCTTTCTTT. It encodes CASSLGDRKNTEAFF.

Regarding this clone: The germline gene is not matched at one end of the junction; a read error may be the cause. This chain connects TRBV7-7 to TRBJ2-7; weak D call: TRBD2 (5 bases). The CDR3 sequence is 13 residues long. Germline CDR1 is SSHAT and CDR2 is FNYEAQ (reference sequence). Written as DNA, the CDR3 is TGTGCTAGCAGCTTAGTCGAGAGAGGGAGGCAGTACTTC. Translated, it gives CASSLVERGRQYF.

The chain couples TRBV2 to TRBJ1-2; D remains ambiguous. Germline V CDR1 and CDR2: SNHLY, FYNNEI. The CDR3 length is 14 residues. V gave up 7 bases and J gave up 2 bases, with 14 bases separating them. The CDR3 bases are TGTGCCAGCATCAGAGGCAGAGGGAACTATGGCTACACCTTC. Translated: CASIRGRGNYGYTF.

The rearrangement links TRBV10-3 to TRBJ2-5; 7 bases line up with TRBD2. Losses at the gene ends were 6 bases for V and 2 bases for J; bases not matched to a gene: 6. The CDR3 loop spans 14 amino acids. Germline V gives CDR1 ENHRY, CDR2 SYGVKD. The CDR3 coding sequence is TGTGCCATCAGCGCGGGACTATCGCAAGAGACCCAGTACTTC. It specifies CAISAGLSQETQYF.

This chain uses TRBV19 with TRBJ2-1; D unclear. Trimming removed 9 bases at V and 3 bases at J, with 15 bases between. Per germline, CDR1 LNHDA and CDR2 SQIVND (reference sequence). CDR3 length equals 14 residues. CDR3 region: CASRRSAVYNEQFF. In DNA form, the CDR3 reads TGTGCCAGCCGGAGATCAGCCGTCTACAATGAGCAGTTCTTC.

The V call is TRBV7-9, the J call TRBJ2-2; possible D gene TRBD1, 6 bases. There are 15 residues in the CDR3. Trimming stripped 3 bases from V and 3 bases from J, with 11 bases between. Germline V lookup: CDR1 SEHNR, CDR2 FQNEAQ (reference sequence). CDR3 sequence (DNA): TGTGCCAGCAGCTTGCGACGACAGGACACCGGGGAGCTGTTTTTT. It codes for CASSLRRQDTGELFF.

The gene calls are TRBV4-2 and TRBJ2-7; weak D call: TRBD2 (5 bases). Between the trimmed V and J ends, which lost 5 bases and 2 bases, there was a span of 13 bases. Germline assignment: CDR1 LGHNA and CDR2 YNFKEQ. The CDR3 contains 14 residues. The CDR3 spells CASSTEDGAYEQYF. The CDR3, as DNA: TGTGCCAGCAGCACGGAGGACGGGGCCTACGAGCAGTACTTC.

The chain employs TRBV6-1 and TRBJ2-5; a weak D match, TRBD2 (6 bases). The germline CDR1 and CDR2 sequences are MNHNS and SASEGT. The CDR3 runs to 14 residues. Deletions cut 1 base from V and 5 bases from J, with 11 bases between. The CDR3 is CASSEGTSSETQYF. The CDR3 nucleotides read TGTGCCAGCAGTGAAGGAACTAGCTCGGAGACCCAGTACTTC.

The chain employs TRBV7-2 and TRBJ1-2; D remains ambiguous. V dropped 4 bases and J dropped 6 bases, with 21 bases sitting between them. Per the germline V gene, CDR1 is SGHTA and CDR2 is FQGNSA. The CDR3 sequence is 16 residues long. The CDR3 nucleotides read TGTGCCAGCAGCTCCGGCGGAGTTCGAGGCCTCGATGGCTACACCTTC. As protein: CASSSGGVRGLDGYTF.

The V call is TRBV11-2, the J call TRBJ1-4, with a tentative D call TRBD1 (6 bases). The germline V gene encodes CDR1 SGHAT and CDR2 FQNNGV. V was trimmed by 5 bases and J by 9 bases, leaving 13 bases between them. The length of the CDR3 is 13 residues. The chain's CDR3 is CASSTGDIQKLFF. The CDR3 bases are TGTGCCAGCAGCACCGGGGACATACAAAAACTGTTTTTT. Filled out from reference TRBV11-2 and TRBJ1-4, the complete variable domain reads EAGVAQSPRYKIIEKRQSVAFWCNPISGHATLYWYQQILGQGPKLLIQFQNNGVVDDSQLPKDRFSAERLKGVDSTLKIQPAKLEDSAVYLCASSTGDIQKLFFGSGTQLSVL.

This chain connects TRBV29-1 to TRBJ2-7; 7 bases agree with TRBD2. Unmatched junction bases numbered 10, after V lost 4 bases and J lost 4 bases. Germline V CDR1 and CDR2: SQVTM, ANQGSEA. This CDR3 is built from 14 residues. The CDR3 DNA reads TGCAGCGTTGTAACCGGGACTAAGAAATACGAGCAGTACTTC. This sequence encodes CSVVTGTKKYEQYF.

The chain recombines TRBV14 with TRBJ2-7, with D maybe TRBD2 (6 bases). The CDR3 is 17 residues long. Germline V gene sequence: CDR1 SGHDN, CDR2 FVKESK. Trimming shortened V by 1 base and J by 4 bases, and 20 bases separated the two germline ends. CDR3 sequence (DNA): TGTGCCAGCAGCCAAGGCCCCATCCTCGGGGGTCCGTACGAGCAGTACTTC. This translates into CASSQGPILGGPYEQYF.